The 15 T cell receptor beta chains reported below all come from one sample, sequenced in a study of blood T cell repertoires in COVID-19. Repertoires were generated with immunoSEQ multiplex PCR, while TCRdb's copy carries only in-frame clones and drops some. The profile shows 55,000 to 80,000 clones, about 76% of them singletons. The sequencing sample was made of peripheral blood. The source is a human donor in a cohort sampled during active COVID-19.

The chain combines TRBV28 with TRBJ1-5, with unresolved D. Germline-derived CDR1 and CDR2 are MDHEN and SYDVKM. V lost 6 bases to trimming and J lost 11 bases, with 17 bases between them. The length of the CDR3 is 13 residues. The CDR3 reads CASSPPRRAAQHF. In nucleotides, the CDR3 is TGTGCCAGCAGCCCCCCCAGGCGGGCGGCCCAGCATTTT.

Worth noting for this clone: A junction end diverges from the germline sequence, so it may reflect a read error. The chain couples TRBV6-1 to TRBJ2-5, with D perhaps TRBD2 (6 bases). The germline V gene has CDR1 MNHNS and CDR2 SASEGT. CDR3 size: 14 residues. Here the CDR3 reads CASREGLLQETQYF. In DNA form, the CDR3 reads TGTGCCAGCAGGGAAGGACTACTCCAAGAGACCCAGTACTTC.

V gene TRBV5-1 combines with J gene TRBJ2-3, with 8 nucleotides matching TRBD2. The ends lost 4 bases at V and 0 bases at J; junction bases unmatched: 7. CDR3 length equals 16 residues. Per germline, CDR1 SGHRS and CDR2 YFSETQ. The CDR3 bases are TGCGCCAGCAGCCGCGGGGGGCGCGGTAGCACAGATACGCAGTATTTT. It encodes CASSRGGRGSTDTQYF.

V is TRBV11-2 and J is TRBJ1-2; D unresolved. This CDR3 is built from 18 residues. The V gene lost 1 base and the J gene lost 6 bases, with 24 bases spanning the gap. CDR1 and CDR2 (germline): SGHAT, FQNNGV. The CDR3 protein is CASSLGGSLVINPNGYTF. The CDR3 DNA sequence: TGTGCCAGCAGCTTAGGAGGGTCATTGGTGATCAATCCAAATGGCTACACCTTC.

This clone was seen repeatedly, ten times or more. The chain couples TRBV6-2 or TRBV6-3 to TRBJ2-4; 8 bases are shared with TRBD2. The CDR3 contains 16 residues. Germline trimming cut 5 bases from V and 0 bases from J; bases unmatched to any gene: 6. Germline values: CDR1 MNHEY, CDR2 SVGEGT. CDR3 in amino acids: CASSPLGGGAKNIQYF. CDR3 nucleotide sequence: TGTGCCAGCAGTCCCCTCGGGGGGGGAGCCAAAAACATTCAGTACTTC.

The chain joins TRBV19 to TRBJ1-1; 10 nucleotides align to TRBD1. Losses at the gene ends were 6 bases for V and 4 bases for J; bases not matched to a gene: 11. Germline V lookup: CDR1 LNHDA, CDR2 SQIVND (reference sequence). The CDR3 runs to 16 residues. Written as DNA, the CDR3 is TGTGCCAGTAGGCCGAGTTCCGGGACAGGGGTCACTGAAGCTTTCTTT. It is translated as CASRPSSGTGVTEAFF.

The chain combines TRBV3-1 (or the pseudogene TRBV3-2) with TRBJ1-3, with 7 positions matching TRBD1. V shed 6 bases, J shed 0 bases, and the junction held 8 bases outside the gene matches. Per the germline V gene, CDR1 is LGHDT and CDR2 is YNNKEL (reference sequence). This CDR3 has 16 amino acids. CDR3 DNA sequence: TGTGCCAGCAGTGCTCGGGACAGTTACTCTGGAAACACCATATATTTT. Translated, it gives CASSARDSYSGNTIYF.

CDR3 sequence (DNA): TGTGCCAGCAGTGATTACAGGGTCGTATACAATGAGCAGTTCTTC. Translated: CASSDYRVVYNEQFF. The rearrangement links TRBV2 to TRBJ2-1; weak D call: TRBD1 (6 bases). In germline, CDR1 is SNHLY, CDR2 FYNNEI. This CDR3 has 15 residues. Trimming pared 3 bases from V and 4 bases from J, leaving 13 bases between.

This rearrangement joins TRBV4-3 to TRBJ1-1; 8 bases align to TRBD1. The CDR3 has 15 amino acids. In germline, CDR1 is LGHNA, CDR2 YSLEER. After removal of 2 bases from V and 5 bases from J, the junction contained 7 bases not matched to a gene. The CDR3 sequence is CASSQHDRGWTEAFF. CDR3 DNA sequence: TGCGCCAGCAGCCAACATGACAGGGGATGGACTGAAGCTTTCTTT.

The chain combines TRBV5-4 with TRBJ2-5; 13 bases are a match to TRBD2. CDR3 length: 16 residues. V trimming: 3 bases; J trimming: 4 bases; junction bases outside the gene matches: 6. In germline, CDR1 is SGHNT, CDR2 YYREEE (reference sequence). In DNA, the CDR3 is TGTGCCAGCAGCTCGCCGGGACTAGCGGGGACAGAGACCCAGTACTTC. Translating it yields CASSSPGLAGTETQYF. Full variable domain (outside the CDR3, taken from reference TRBV5-4 and TRBJ2-5): ETGVTQSPTHLIKTRGQQVTLRCSSQSGHNTVSWYQQALGQGPQFIFQYYREEENGRGNFPPRFSGLQFPNYSSELNVNALELDDSALYLCASSSPGLAGTETQYFGPGTRLLVL.

The rearrangement links TRBV6-5 to TRBJ1-6; 7 bases are shared with TRBD1. Germline CDR1 and CDR2: MNHEY and SVGAGI. The length of the CDR3 is 16 residues. V lost 2 bases, J lost 7 bases, and 8 bases stayed unmatched. The CDR3 loop reads CASSYHRTGENSPLHF. CDR3 coding DNA: TGTGCCAGCAGTTACCACCGTACAGGGGAAAATTCACCCCTCCACTTT.

V gene TRBV24-1 combines with J gene TRBJ2-1; a possible D gene is TRBD1 (7 bases). Between the trimmed V and J ends, which lost 3 bases and 10 bases, there was a span of 15 bases. Germline CDR1 KGHDR, CDR2 SFDVKD. The CDR3 is made up of 14 amino acids. This CDR3 reads CATSDAGQLTEQFF. CDR3 DNA sequence: TGTGCCACCAGTGATGCGGGACAGTTAACCGAGCAGTTCTTC.

The chain couples TRBV5-4 to TRBJ2-7, with 9 nucleotides matching TRBD1. The J segment lost 6 bases and the V segment lost 1 base, leaving 5 bases of the junction unmatched. This CDR3 is 14 amino acids long. CDR1 and CDR2 from the germline V gene are SGHNT and YYREEE (reference sequence). CDR3 in DNA: TGTGCCAGCAGCTTGTGGGACAGGGATGCCGAGCAGTACTTC. Protein: CASSLWDRDAEQYF.

This chain joins TRBV7-6 and TRBJ2-2; D might be TRBD1 (6 bases). The CDR3 covers 15 residues. The V and J ends lost 6 bases and 2 bases respectively, with 13 bases between them. Germline V lookup: CDR1 SGHVS, CDR2 FNYEAQ. CDR3 in amino acids: CASSGNRDNTGELFF. The DNA of the CDR3 is TGTGCCAGCAGTGGAAACAGGGATAACACCGGGGAGCTGTTTTTT. Together with reference TRBV7-6 and TRBJ2-2, the CDR3 gives the full variable domain: GAGVSQSPRYKVTKRGQDVALRCDPISGHVSLYWYRQALGQGPEFLTYFNYEAQQDKSGLPNDRFSAERPEGSISTLTIQRTEQRDSAMYRCASSGNRDNTGELFFGEGSRLTVL.

This CDR3 is CASSEQGRNTIYF. CDR3 in DNA: TGTGCCAGCAGTGAACAGGGGAGGAACACCATATATTTT. The rearrangement joins TRBV27 to TRBJ1-3; 7 bases line up with TRBD1. Germline V lookup: CDR1 MNHEY, CDR2 SMNVEV (reference sequence). Trimming cost V 5 bases and J 7 bases; bases outside gene matches: 5. The CDR3 is 13 amino acids.